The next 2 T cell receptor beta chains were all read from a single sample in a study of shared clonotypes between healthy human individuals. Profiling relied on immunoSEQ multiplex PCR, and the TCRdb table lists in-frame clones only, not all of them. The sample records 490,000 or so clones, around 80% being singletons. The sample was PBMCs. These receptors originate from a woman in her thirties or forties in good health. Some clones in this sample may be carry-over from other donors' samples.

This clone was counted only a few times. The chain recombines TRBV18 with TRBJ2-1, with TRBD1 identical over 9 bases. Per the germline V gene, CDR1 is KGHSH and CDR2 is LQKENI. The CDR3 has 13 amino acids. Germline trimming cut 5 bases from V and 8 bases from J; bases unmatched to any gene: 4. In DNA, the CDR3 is TGTGCCAGCTCATCGGGACAGGGCTATGAGCAGTTCTTC. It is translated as CASSSGQGYEQFF.

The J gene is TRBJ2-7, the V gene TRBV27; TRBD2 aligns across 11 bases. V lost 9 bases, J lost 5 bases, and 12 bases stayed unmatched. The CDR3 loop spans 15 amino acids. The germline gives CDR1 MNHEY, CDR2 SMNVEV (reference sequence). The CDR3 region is CASSQGTSGRNEQYF. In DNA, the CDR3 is TGTGCCAGTAGTCAAGGGACTAGCGGTAGAAACGAGCAGTACTTC.